These 27 T cell receptor beta chains share one sample of origin, sequenced in a study of CD8 T cells in ankylosing spondylitis. TCRdb processed the 5' RACE reads anew with MiXCR; each CDR3 protein has one entry. The table shows fewer than 130,000 distinct CDR3 sequences, with under 30% occurring only once. Material: synovial fluid, either unsorted or a sorted T cell fraction (not recorded which). The receptors shown here come from a male donor with ankylosing spondylitis.

This clonotype has ten or more counts. The chain couples TRBV20-1 to TRBJ2-1, with TRBD2 matching over 10 bases. The CDR3 covers 14 residues. V lost 5 bases to trimming and J lost 8 bases; unmatched junction nucleotides: 9. Germline V lookup: CDR1 DFQATT, CDR2 SNEGSKA (reference sequence). The CDR3 protein is CSAPLAGAGDEQFF. The CDR3 bases are TGCAGTGCTCCCCTAGCGGGAGCTGGAGATGAGCAGTTCTTC.

Only a few counts were recorded for this clonotype. J is TRBJ2-3 and V is TRBV12-3 or TRBV12-4, with D possibly matching TRBD2 (7 bases). The V end lost 5 bases, the J end lost 1 base, and 16 bases lay between the germline ends. The CDR3 sequence is 16 residues long. CDR3: CASSPSGGGRTDTQYF. CDR3 nucleotide sequence: TGTGCCAGCAGTCCTAGTGGGGGGGGCCGCACAGATACGCAGTATTTT.

This chain connects TRBV4-2 to TRBJ1-4; 9 bases align to TRBD1. J was trimmed by 3 bases and V by 1 base; bases with no gene match: 6. CDR1 and CDR2 (germline): LGHNA, YNFKEQ. The CDR3 consists of 17 residues. CDR3: CASSQGSQGAANEKLFF. The CDR3 DNA follows: TGTGCCAGCAGCCAAGGGTCACAGGGGGCGGCTAATGAAAAACTGTTTTTT.

V and J are TRBV27 and TRBJ1-2; 7 bases are shared with TRBD1. With 6 bases clipped from V and 2 bases from J, the junction kept 6 bases outside the gene matches. CDR1 and CDR2 from the germline V gene are MNHEY and SMNVEV (reference sequence). CDR3 length: 14 residues. The CDR3 DNA follows: TGTGCCAGCAGCACCGGGACAGTGAACTATGGCTACACCTTC. Translation gives CASSTGTVNYGYTF.

This clonotype was seen a handful of times. This chain connects TRBV19 to TRBJ2-3; D is possibly TRBD2 (7 bases). The V gene's germline CDR1 is LNHDA and CDR2 SQIVND (reference sequence). The CDR3 has 17 amino acids. The ends were cut back, 3 bases at V and 4 bases at J, with 20 bases in the middle. The CDR3 nucleotides read TGTGCCAGTAGTATTCTAGGGGGAGGGCCTAATTCAGATACGCAGTATTTT. Amino acid sequence: CASSILGGGPNSDTQYF.

The chain uses TRBV20-1 and TRBJ1-5; D uncertain. Trimming left V 3 bases short and J 1 base short, with 13 bases between. Per the germline V gene, CDR1 is DFQATT and CDR2 is SNEGSKA (reference sequence). This CDR3 comprises 15 residues. For the CDR3, the DNA is TGCAGTGCTAGGCGTCCGGGCTCCAGCAATCAGCCCCAGCATTTT. It yields the protein CSARRPGSSNQPQHF.

This clonotype was detected many times. This chain uses TRBV6-2 or TRBV6-3 with TRBJ2-1; the D gene is possibly TRBD2 (7 bases). Trimming left V 7 bases short and J 4 bases short, with 20 bases between. This CDR3 region has 16 residues. Germline loops: CDR1 MNHEY, CDR2 SVGEGT. CDR3 region: CASISGGGSAYNEQFF. The CDR3 DNA sequence: TGTGCCAGCATTTCGGGGGGCGGGAGCGCATACAATGAGCAGTTCTTC.

This clonotype has a count of ten or more. The chain carries TRBV29-1 and TRBJ2-5; TRBD2 aligns across 12 bases. V lost 6 bases, J lost 4 bases, and 6 bases stayed unmatched. Germline-derived CDR1 and CDR2 are SQVTM and ANQGSEA. CDR3 length: 14 amino acids. The CDR3 region has the DNA TGCAGCGTGGATGGACTAGCGGGAACAGAGACCCAGTACTTC. Translation gives CSVDGLAGTETQYF.

The chain uses TRBV15 and TRBJ1-4, with D uncertain. The germline V and J ends were trimmed by 0 bases and 7 bases, with 12 bases remaining between them. CDR1 is LNHNV and CDR2 is YYDKDF in the germline V gene (reference sequence). The CDR3 runs to 15 residues. The CDR3 nucleotides are TGTGCCACCAGCAGAGATGGTAAAAAGTCTGAAAAACTGTTTTTT. Translated: CATSRDGKKSEKLFF.

This chain joins TRBV20-1 and TRBJ2-2; 14 bases are shared with TRBD2. This CDR3 has 17 residues. Germline lookup yields CDR1 DFQATT and CDR2 SNEGSKA (reference sequence). The CDR3 reads CSTGETSGRAGTGELFF. In DNA form, the CDR3 reads TGCAGCACCGGCGAGACTAGCGGGAGGGCGGGGACCGGGGAGCTGTTTTTT.

A few counts support this clonotype. This chain connects TRBV2 to TRBJ1-1; D gene ambiguous. CDR3 length: 14 residues. The germline CDR1 and CDR2 sequences are SNHLY and FYNNEI. V dropped 5 bases and J dropped 0 bases, with 10 bases sitting between them. CDR3 nucleotide sequence: TGTGCCAGCAGTTTCGACATTATGAACACTGAAGCTTTCTTT. Translating gives CASSFDIMNTEAFF.

This clonotype has just a few counts. CDR3 bases: TGTGCCACCAGCGGAAGACAGGGGACTAATGAAAAACTGTTTTTT. As protein: CATSGRQGTNEKLFF. The V call is TRBV15, the J call TRBJ1-4; 8 bases match TRBD1. Germline assignment: CDR1 LNHNV and CDR2 YYDKDF (reference sequence). V gave up 5 bases and J gave up 2 bases; unmatched junction bases: 4. The CDR3 has 15 amino acids.

The chain combines TRBV20-1 with TRBJ1-1; no clear D. The ends were cut back, 6 bases at V and 5 bases at J, with 10 bases in the middle. CDR3 length: 11 residues. Per germline, CDR1 DFQATT and CDR2 SNEGSKA (reference sequence). The CDR3 DNA is TGCAGTGCACAGCCCGGGACTGAAGCTTTCTTT. Its protein product is CSAQPGTEAFF.

The V gene is TRBV25-1, the J gene TRBJ1-1; D perhaps matches TRBD1 (5 bases). Trimming took 8 bases from V and 1 from J, leaving 8 bases between them. The CDR3 has 12 amino acids. Germline CDR1 is MGHDK and CDR2 is SYGVNS. In DNA form, the CDR3 reads TGTGCCAGCGCTGGGGGGAACACTGAAGCTTTCTTT. This translates into CASAGGNTEAFF.

This clonotype came up many times. This chain connects TRBV5-5 to TRBJ2-5, with D possibly TRBD2 on 6 matching bases. CDR3 length equals 15 residues. Germline V CDR1 and CDR2: SGHKS, YYEKEE (reference sequence). V was trimmed by 3 bases and J by 4 bases, leaving 16 bases between them. The CDR3, as DNA: TGTGCCAGCAGCTCCTTAAGGGGAGGCGGAGAGACCCAGTACTTC. Residues: CASSSLRGGGETQYF.

The V call is TRBV12-3 or TRBV12-4, the J call TRBJ1-1; the D is unclear. Trimming pared 5 bases from V and 3 bases from J, leaving 13 bases between. The CDR3 loop spans 14 amino acids. CDR3 residues: CASSLQRRHTEAFF. The CDR3 DNA sequence: TGTGCCAGCAGTCTACAGCGCCGGCACACTGAAGCTTTCTTT.

This clonotype was seen more than once but under ten times. The rearrangement links TRBV11-2 to TRBJ2-3; 10 bases fit TRBD2. J lost 1 base, V lost 5 bases, and 21 bases had no gene match. CDR1 is SGHAT and CDR2 is FQNNGV in the germline V gene. CDR3 length: 21 amino acids. The CDR3 DNA is TGTGCCAGCAGCCGATCCGCACCTAGCGGGAGCTCCTGGGGGGGCACAGATACGCAGTATTTT. It encodes CASSRSAPSGSSWGGTDTQYF.

This clonotype occurred many times. The chain carries TRBV2 and TRBJ2-5, with D perhaps matching TRBD2 (5 bases). The V end lost 1 base, the J end lost 4 bases, and 7 bases lay between the germline ends. The germline V gene encodes CDR1 SNHLY and CDR2 FYNNEI. This CDR3 is 13 amino acids long. As DNA, the CDR3 is TGTGCCAGCAGTGAAGAAGGGAGAGAGACCCAGTACTTC. Translated: CASSEEGRETQYF.

This clonotype was seen a handful of times. The CDR3 DNA reads TGCGCCAGCAGCGTCAGTGCAACTAATGAAAAACTGTTTTTT. Protein sequence: CASSVSATNEKLFF. This chain joins TRBV5-1 and TRBJ1-4; D ambiguous. V was clipped by 4 bases and J by 0 bases, with 7 bases between them. CDR1 and CDR2 from the germline V gene are SGHRS and YFSETQ. The CDR3 has 14 amino acids.

The gene calls are TRBV2 and TRBJ2-2; D is possibly TRBD2 (5 bases). The CDR3 has 16 amino acids. Germline loops: CDR1 SNHLY, CDR2 FYNNEI. V was trimmed by 1 base and J by 4 bases, leaving 13 bases between them. DNA for the CDR3: TGTGCCAGCAGTGAAGAAGGGCTAGCAGGCACCGGGGAGCTGTTTTTT. It encodes CASSEEGLAGTGELFF.

The chain is built from TRBV11-2 and TRBJ1-1; D might be TRBD1 (5 bases). The V and J ends lost 3 bases and 0 bases respectively, with 11 bases between them. The CDR3 runs 15 residues. Germline V gives CDR1 SGHAT, CDR2 FQNNGV. DNA of the CDR3: TGTGCCAGCAGCTTGCAGGGTCCTATGAACACTGAAGCTTTCTTT. Its translation is CASSLQGPMNTEAFF.

This clonotype was observed at least ten times. This chain uses TRBV20-1 with TRBJ1-1; D perhaps matches TRBD1 (6 bases). CDR1 DFQATT and CDR2 SNEGSKA come from the germline V gene (reference sequence). There are 14 residues in the CDR3. Trimming removed 0 bases from V and 5 bases from J, with 13 bases in between. The CDR3 loop is CSARDLKQGTEAFF. The CDR3 nucleotides read TGCAGTGCTAGAGATCTAAAACAGGGAACTGAAGCTTTCTTT.

The sample holds a few counts of this clonotype. The J gene is TRBJ2-5, the V gene TRBV7-9, with TRBD2 identical over 7 bases. This CDR3 comprises 15 residues. Germline loops: CDR1 SEHNR, CDR2 FQNEAQ (reference sequence). V gave up 5 bases and J gave up 5 bases; unmatched junction bases: 11. The CDR3 sequence is CASSQITSDVETQYF. In DNA, the CDR3 is TGTGCCAGCAGCCAGATCACTAGCGATGTGGAGACCCAGTACTTC.

The V call is TRBV29-1, the J call TRBJ2-6; D possibly uses TRBD1 or TRBD2 (5 bases each). Trimming cost V 4 bases and J 2 bases, with 9 bases left between them. This CDR3 is 14 amino acids long. CDR1 is SQVTM and CDR2 is ANQGSEA in the germline V gene. For the CDR3, the DNA is TGCAGCGTTGGGGACCGGGCTGGGGCCAACGTCCTGACTTTC. Residues: CSVGDRAGANVLTF. Full variable domain (outside the CDR3, taken from reference TRBV29-1 and TRBJ2-6): SAVISQKPSRDICQRGTSLTIQCQVDSQVTMMFWYRQQPGQSLTLIATANQGSEATYESGFVIDKFPISRPNLTFSTLTVSNMSPEDSSIYLCSVGDRAGANVLTFGAGSRLTVL.

The CDR3 region is CASSEFDGRKETQYF. The CDR3 DNA reads as TGTGCCAGCAGTGAATTTGACGGGAGAAAGGAGACCCAGTACTTC. The chain employs TRBV25-1 and TRBJ2-5; D is perhaps TRBD2 (6 bases). Trimming took 1 base from V and 5 from J, leaving 14 bases between them. The CDR3 length is 15 residues. Looked up from germline, CDR1 is MGHDK and CDR2 is SYGVNS.

The V and J genes are TRBV7-8 and TRBJ2-7; 8 bases fit TRBD1. Germline values: CDR1 SGHVS, CDR2 FQNEAQ. V lost 6 bases, J lost 4 bases, and 5 bases stayed unmatched. The CDR3 runs to 13 residues. The CDR3 DNA sequence: TGTGCCAGCAGGCCAGGGGGCACTTACGAGCAGTACGTC. Amino acid sequence: CASRPGGTYEQYV.

Many counts were recorded for this clonotype. The V gene is TRBV20-1, the J gene TRBJ1-1; 8 bases map to TRBD1. CDR3 length: 15 residues. The V and J ends lost 0 bases and 5 bases, in that order; junction bases with no gene match: 8. The germline V gene encodes CDR1 DFQATT and CDR2 SNEGSKA (reference sequence). This CDR3 is CSARDGGRGRTEAFF. The CDR3, as DNA: TGCAGTGCTAGAGATGGCGGCAGGGGGCGGACTGAAGCTTTCTTT.